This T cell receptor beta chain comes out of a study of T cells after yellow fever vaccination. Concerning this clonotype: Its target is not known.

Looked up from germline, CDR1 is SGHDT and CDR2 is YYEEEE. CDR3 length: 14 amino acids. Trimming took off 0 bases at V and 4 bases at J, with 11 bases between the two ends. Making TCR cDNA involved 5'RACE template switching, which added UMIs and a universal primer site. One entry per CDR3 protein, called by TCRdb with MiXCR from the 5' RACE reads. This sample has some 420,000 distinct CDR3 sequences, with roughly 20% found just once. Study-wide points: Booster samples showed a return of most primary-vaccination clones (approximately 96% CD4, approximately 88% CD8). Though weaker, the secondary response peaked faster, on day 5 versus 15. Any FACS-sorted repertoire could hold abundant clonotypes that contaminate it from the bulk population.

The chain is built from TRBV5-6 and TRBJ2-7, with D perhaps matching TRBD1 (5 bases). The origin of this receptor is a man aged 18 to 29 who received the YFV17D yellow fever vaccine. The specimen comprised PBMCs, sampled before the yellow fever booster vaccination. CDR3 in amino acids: CASSLDTRAYEQYV. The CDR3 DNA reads TGTGCCAGCAGCTTGGATACCAGGGCTTACGAGCAGTACGTC.